The 27 T cell receptor beta chains in this list originate from one sample, sequenced in a study of blood T cell repertoires in COVID-19 (TCRdb year 2020). Library preparation used the immunoSEQ multiplex PCR assay. The table comes from immuneACCESS by way of TCRdb, which keeps in-frame sequences with V and J called. Part of the clones is missing from these tables; in studies checked, under half for an unresolved V gene and the rest for unknown reasons. In this sample the table shows 270,000 or so clones, approximately 89% of which occur a single time. The ten most abundant clones make up roughly 5% of the sample. The specimen was peripheral blood. The receptors shown here come from a woman aged 35 to 49 who had recovered from COVID-19.

This clone came up once. This chain uses TRBV19 with TRBJ1-1; 10 bases line up with TRBD1. This CDR3 has 14 amino acids. CDR1 and CDR2 from the germline V gene are LNHDA and SQIVND (reference sequence). V lost 6 bases, J lost 11 bases, and 12 bases stayed unmatched. CDR3 nucleotides: TGTGCCAGTAGCCCAGGACAGGGGGTTCTTGGGGCTTTCTTT. Encoded protein: CASSPGQGVLGAFF.

The genes are TRBV5-1 and TRBJ2-2; 8 nucleotides match TRBD1. Germline V gene sequence: CDR1 SGHRS, CDR2 YFSETQ. V was pared by 4 bases and J by 5 bases, with 10 bases of the junction left unmatched. This CDR3 contains 16 residues. CDR3 in DNA: TGCGCCAGCAGCACCGGACAGGGACCGTTGACCGGGGAGCTGTTTTTT. Residues: CASSTGQGPLTGELFF. Full variable domain (outside the CDR3, taken from reference TRBV5-1 and TRBJ2-2): KAGVTQTPRYLIKTRGQQVTLSCSPISGHRSVSWYQQTPGQGLQFLFEYFSETQRNKGNFPGRFSGRQFSNSRSEMNVSTLELGDSALYLCASSTGQGPLTGELFFGEGSRLTVL.

The chain is built from TRBV29-1 and TRBJ1-6, with a possible D match to TRBD1 (6 bases). Between the trimmed V and J ends, which lost 4 bases and 5 bases, there was a span of 12 bases. CDR3 length: 14 residues. Per germline, CDR1 SQVTM and CDR2 ANQGSEA. This CDR3 is CSVAPRGNNSPLHF. The CDR3 DNA reads TGCAGCGTTGCCCCCAGGGGAAATAATTCACCCCTCCACTTT.

The chain couples TRBV14 to TRBJ1-2, with 10 bases identical to TRBD1. V lost 6 bases, J lost 8 bases, and 6 bases stayed unmatched. CDR3 length equals 13 residues. In germline, CDR1 is SGHDN, CDR2 FVKESK. The CDR3 region is CASSRDRGGGYTF. CDR3 sequence (DNA): TGTGCCAGCAGTCGGGACAGGGGTGGAGGCTACACCTTC.

The chain links TRBV11-3 to TRBJ2-1, with TRBD2 identical over 13 bases. Unmatched junction bases numbered 3, after V lost 0 bases and J lost 4 bases. The CDR3 extends over 17 amino acids. Germline V lookup: CDR1 SGHNT, CDR2 YENEEA. CDR3 region: CASSLDRLAGGYNEQFF. The CDR3 DNA reads as TGTGCCAGCAGCTTAGATCGACTAGCGGGAGGTTACAATGAGCAGTTCTTC.

The chain carries TRBV4-3 and TRBJ2-3; weak D call: TRBD2 (5 bases). There are 17 residues in the CDR3. The germline V gene has CDR1 LGHNA and CDR2 YSLEER. V shed 0 bases and J shed 1 base, with 14 bases lying between them. DNA for the CDR3: TGCGCCAGCAGCCAAGACTCCAATACCGGGGGCACAGATACGCAGTATTTT. Amino acid sequence: CASSQDSNTGGTDTQYF.

The V and J genes are TRBV28 and TRBJ2-7; D ambiguous. The CDR3 has 13 residues. The germline V and J ends were trimmed by 4 bases and 0 bases, with 7 bases remaining between them. CDR1 and CDR2 from the germline V gene are MDHEN and SYDVKM. For the CDR3, the DNA is TGTGCCAGCAGTTCCCCCAGCTCCTACGAGCAGTACTTC. It codes for CASSSPSSYEQYF.

The J gene is TRBJ2-2, the V gene TRBV11-2; 8 bases map to TRBD2. The CDR3 has 16 residues. V was clipped by 3 bases and J by 1 base; unmatched bases: 4. Germline V gene data show CDR1 as SGHAT and CDR2 as FQNNGV. CDR3 loop: CASSFSAGVNTGELFF. For the CDR3, the DNA is TGTGCCAGCAGCTTTTCAGCGGGGGTGAACACCGGGGAGCTGTTTTTT.

The chain is built from TRBV5-4 and TRBJ2-2, with a tentative D call TRBD2 (7 bases). Germline-derived CDR1 and CDR2 are SGHNT and YYREEE (reference sequence). Trimming stripped 4 bases from V and 6 bases from J, with 22 bases between. The CDR3 loop spans 17 amino acids. The CDR3 DNA follows: TGTGCCAGCAGCCGAGGATCCCCCGTAGGGGGGGCCGGGGAGCTGTTTTTT. It translates to CASSRGSPVGGAGELFF.

The V and J genes are TRBV6-5 and TRBJ2-7; 9 nucleotides agree with TRBD1. J lost 3 bases, V lost 6 bases, and 9 bases had no gene match. CDR1 and CDR2 (germline): MNHEY, SVGAGI. The CDR3 is 15 amino acids. The CDR3 loop is CASSDRSDRGYEQYF. In nucleotides, the CDR3 is TGTGCCAGCAGCGATCGATCGGACAGGGGCTACGAGCAGTACTTC.

The chain links TRBV6-2 or TRBV6-3 to TRBJ1-2; maybe TRBD1 (5 bases). Germline-derived CDR1 and CDR2 are MNHEY and SVGEGT. This CDR3 has 16 residues. V was cut by 0 bases and J by 8 bases, with 19 bases left in between. The CDR3 protein is CASSYSIRTNDGGYTF. The CDR3 bases are TGTGCCAGCAGTTACTCGATAAGGACAAACGACGGGGGCTACACCTTC.

V and J are TRBV12-3 or TRBV12-4 and TRBJ2-5, with D perhaps matching TRBD2 (7 bases). This CDR3 spans 13 amino acids. V was cut by 3 bases and J by 9 bases, with 14 bases left in between. CDR3 in amino acids: CASSFLEGGAQYF. The CDR3 coding sequence is TGTGCCAGCAGTTTTTTAGAGGGGGGGGCCCAGTACTTC.

CDR3 residues: CASSQRGAGETQYF. The CDR3 nucleotides are TGTGCCAGCAGCCAGCGGGGGGCCGGAGAGACCCAGTACTTC. This chain uses TRBV3-1 (or the pseudogene TRBV3-2) with TRBJ2-5; 8 nucleotides match TRBD2. The CDR3 sequence is 14 residues long. The junction had 4 bases not matched to a gene; V was cut back by 3 bases and J by 4 bases. The germline CDR1 and CDR2 sequences are LGHDT and YNNKEL (reference sequence).

The chain recombines TRBV7-2 with TRBJ1-3; D may be TRBD1 (6 bases). Germline V gives CDR1 SGHTA, CDR2 FQGNSA. V lost 1 base and J lost 0, with 10 bases in between. There are 16 residues in the CDR3. CDR3 loop: CASSLDDRPSGNTIYF. The CDR3 bases are TGTGCCAGCAGCTTAGACGACAGGCCCTCTGGAAACACCATATATTTT.

The genes are TRBV15 and TRBJ1-2; D gene unclear. The CDR3 length is 17 residues. Germline V CDR1 and CDR2: LNHNV, YYDKDF (reference sequence). Trimming took 0 bases from V and 8 from J, leaving 22 bases between them. CDR3 sequence reads: CATSRDPHPGVNGGYTF. CDR3 nucleotides: TGTGCCACCAGCAGAGACCCACATCCCGGGGTAAACGGGGGCTACACCTTC.

J is TRBJ1-4 and V is TRBV19; D is unclear. V was shortened by 10 bases and J by 0 bases, with 9 bases between the two germline ends. CDR1 is LNHDA, CDR2 SQIVND, per germline (reference sequence). This CDR3 spans 13 amino acids. The CDR3: CATRRATNEKLFF. The DNA of the CDR3 is TGTGCCACCCGTAGAGCAACTAATGAAAAACTGTTTTTT.

This sequence joins TRBV12-3 or TRBV12-4 and TRBJ2-1; D is uncertain. The CDR3 consists of 11 residues. The V end lost 5 bases, the J end lost 14 bases, and 13 bases lay between the germline ends. In nucleotides, the CDR3 is TGTGCCAGCAGTCTAGATTTATACAAGTTCTTC. Its protein product is CASSLDLYKFF.

The chain carries TRBV7-9 and TRBJ1-2; 7 bases map to TRBD1. This CDR3 comprises 14 residues. Germline CDR1 and CDR2: SEHNR and FQNEAQ (reference sequence). After removal of 2 bases from V and 6 bases from J, the junction contained 6 bases not matched to a gene. The CDR3 bases are TGTGCCAGCAGCTTACCTAACACAGGGGATGGCTACACCTTC. Its translation is CASSLPNTGDGYTF.

The CDR3 DNA reads TGTGCCAGCAAAAAAGCAGGGGGAAATAATTCACCCCTCCACTTT. Translating gives CASKKAGGNNSPLHF. The J gene is TRBJ1-6, the V gene TRBV6-5; 7 bases align to TRBD1. The CDR3 consists of 15 residues. Germline-derived CDR1 and CDR2 are MNHEY and SVGAGI. V dropped 7 bases and J dropped 5; count of bases not matched to a gene: 8.

This clone was counted a single time. CDR3 in DNA: TGTGCCAGCAGTATTCAGGGTAACGAGCAGTACGTC. Protein product: CASSIQGNEQYV. V is TRBV5-6 and J is TRBJ2-7; weak D call: TRBD1 (5 bases). This CDR3 contains 12 residues. CDR1 and CDR2 from the germline V gene are SGHDT and YYEEEE. Trimming removed 5 bases at V and 5 bases at J, with 11 bases between.

This chain's CDR3 is CASEKYSNQPQHF. Here the CDR3 DNA reads TGTGCTAGTGAAAAATATAGCAATCAGCCCCAGCATTTT. This chain uses TRBV12-5 with TRBJ1-5; D remains unclear. Germline V gives CDR1 LGHNT, CDR2 FRNRAP. Trimming pared 7 bases from V and 0 bases from J, leaving 7 bases between. This CDR3 is 13 amino acids long.

This rearrangement joins TRBV7-2 to TRBJ1-3; TRBD1 aligns across 9 bases. This CDR3 has 15 residues. The V gene end was trimmed by 6 bases and the J gene end by 5 bases; junction bases not matched to a gene: 8. Germline assignment: CDR1 SGHTA and CDR2 FQGNSA. The CDR3 DNA follows: TGTGCCAGCAGATCGGACAGGGGAGGGAGAAACACCATATATTTT. Translating gives CASRSDRGGRNTIYF.

This chain links TRBV10-3 with TRBJ2-1, with 9 bases lining up with TRBD2. With V trimmed by 2 bases and J by 1 base, 6 bases remained unmatched. Germline V gives CDR1 ENHRY, CDR2 SYGVKD. The CDR3 contains 17 residues. For the CDR3, the DNA is TGTGCCATCAGTGAGGACGGGCGGGGGGGTTCCTACAATGAGCAGTTCTTC. It is translated as CAISEDGRGGSYNEQFF.

This sequence joins TRBV7-2 and TRBJ1-1; no firm D call. With 5 bases removed from V and 2 bases from J, the gap between germline ends came to 12 bases. Germline V lookup: CDR1 SGHTA, CDR2 FQGNSA. The CDR3 has 14 amino acids. CDR3 loop: CASSRRTGNTEAFF. The DNA for the CDR3 is TGTGCCAGCAGCCGGAGGACCGGAAACACTGAAGCTTTCTTT.

The table lists this clone with a few counts. V usage is TRBV6-1 and J usage is TRBJ1-4; TRBD1 aligns across 12 bases. The CDR3 consists of 14 residues. CDR1 MNHNS and CDR2 SASEGT come from the germline V gene. The V segment lost 3 bases and the J segment 8 bases; nucleotides outside the gene matches: 1. The CDR3 DNA follows: TGTGCCAGCAGTGAGGGGACAGGGGGCGAAAAACTGTTTTTT. It is translated as CASSEGTGGEKLFF.

This rearrangement joins TRBV29-1 to TRBJ2-5, with 7 bases matching TRBD2. The CDR3 totals 14 residues. The V segment lost 4 bases and the J segment 3 bases; nucleotides outside the gene matches: 8. Germline CDR1 SQVTM, CDR2 ANQGSEA. Here the CDR3 DNA reads TGCAGCGTTGTCGTTCAAAGCGGGGAAGAGACCCAGTACTTC. Translated: CSVVVQSGEETQYF.

J is TRBJ2-1 and V is TRBV13; D gene uncertain. The germline CDR1 and CDR2 sequences are PRHDT and FYEKMQ (reference sequence). This CDR3 is 16 amino acids long. Trimming stripped 1 base from V and 2 bases from J, with 12 bases between. The CDR3 nucleotides are TGTGCCAGCAGCTTAGCCTACCGCGAGCCCTACAATGAGCAGTTCTTC. This translates into CASSLAYREPYNEQFF.